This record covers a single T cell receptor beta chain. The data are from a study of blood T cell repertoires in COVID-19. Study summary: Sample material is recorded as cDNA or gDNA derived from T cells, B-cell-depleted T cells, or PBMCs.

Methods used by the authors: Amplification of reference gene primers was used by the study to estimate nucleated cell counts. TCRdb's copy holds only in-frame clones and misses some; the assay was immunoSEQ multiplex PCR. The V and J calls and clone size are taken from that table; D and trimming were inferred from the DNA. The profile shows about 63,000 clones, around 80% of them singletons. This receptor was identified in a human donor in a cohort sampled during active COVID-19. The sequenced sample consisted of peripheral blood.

CDR3 sequence reads: CASKATVLDEQFF. CDR3 DNA: TGTGCCAGCAAAGCGACGGTCCTTGATGAGCAGTTCTTC. This rearrangement joins TRBV2 to TRBJ2-1; no firm D call. Trimming stripped 7 bases from V and 8 bases from J, with 15 bases between. The germline V gene encodes CDR1 SNHLY and CDR2 FYNNEI. This CDR3 has 13 residues. Drawing the rest from reference TRBV2 and TRBJ2-1, the complete variable domain is EPEVTQTPSHQVTQMGQEVILRCVPISNHLYFYWYRQILGQKVEFLVSFYNNEISEKSEIFDDQFSVERPDGSNFTLKIRSTKLEDSAMYFCASKATVLDEQFFGPGTRLTVL.